The source of this T cell receptor (beta chain) is a study of PD-1 blockade in mismatch repair-deficient tumors. Study-wide points: After pembrolizumab, tumor-resident clones rose rapidly, then generally contracted before radiologic responses.

The data were produced by immunoSEQ multiplex PCR, yet TCRdb's version contains in-frame clones alone and is incomplete. This table holds 120,000 or so clones, 85% to 90% found once. CDR3 length equals 16 residues. Germline lookup yields CDR1 MNHEY and CDR2 SVGAGI. V trimming: 0 bases; J trimming: 4 bases; junction bases outside the gene matches: 5. As concerns this clone: Antigen unknown.

A few pembrolizumab responders had their TCRs sequenced. This TCR derives from an adult with mismatch repair-deficient cancer. The rearrangement links TRBV6-5 to TRBJ2-1; TRBD1 aligns across 8 bases. The sample consisted of peripheral blood, taken 44 weeks after starting pembrolizumab. The CDR3 DNA sequence: TGTGCCAGCAGTTACTCTCGGACAGGGTTTTACAATGAGCAGTTCTTC. This sequence encodes CASSYSRTGFYNEQFF.